What follows are 17 T cell receptor beta chains derived from one specimen sequenced in a study of cytomegalovirus exposure and HLA in healthy donors. PCR employed 60 Vbeta and 13 Jbeta primers. The data were produced by immunoSEQ multiplex PCR, yet TCRdb's version contains in-frame clones alone and is incomplete. This sample has 18,000 or so clones, with more than 60% found just once. Sequencing was performed on PBMCs. The receptors were sampled from a man in his late teens or twenties in good health and CMV-seronegative.

The chain recombines TRBV5-1 with TRBJ2-2, with D perhaps TRBD1 (5 bases). Trimming removed 6 bases from V and 2 bases from J, with 11 bases in between. The CDR3 runs 14 residues. Germline lookup yields CDR1 SGHRS and CDR2 YFSETQ. The CDR3 region has the DNA TGCGCCAGCACTGGGGCAAGCAACACCGGGGAGCTGTTTTTT. Protein product: CASTGASNTGELFF.

This chain links TRBV15 with TRBJ1-4, with 9 bases matching TRBD1. The CDR3 sequence is 15 residues long. Trimming removed 1 base from V and 8 bases from J; junction bases left unmatched: 5. Germline V gives CDR1 LNHNV, CDR2 YYDKDF (reference sequence). The CDR3 loop reads CATSRGGQGEEKLFF. As DNA, the CDR3 is TGTGCCACCAGCAGAGGGGGACAGGGAGAAGAAAAACTGTTTTTT. The full variable domain, in which reference TRBV15 and TRBJ1-4 provide the parts outside the CDR3, is DAMVIQNPRYQVTQFGKPVTLSCSQTLNHNVMYWYQQKSSQAPKLLFHYYDKDFNNEADTPDNFQSRRPNTSFCFLDIRSPGLGDTAMYLCATSRGGQGEEKLFFGSGTQLSVL.

The CDR3 DNA follows: TGTGCCAGCAGCCAAGATGGGCCAGGGGATAATGGCTACACCTTC. Its translation: CASSQDGPGDNGYTF. The chain uses TRBV4-2 and TRBJ1-2, with a tentative D call TRBD1 (6 bases). Trimming cost V 0 bases and J 6 bases, with 14 bases left between them. The CDR3 runs to 15 residues. In germline, CDR1 is LGHNA, CDR2 YNFKEQ.

The sample holds one count of this clone. This chain's CDR3 is CASSLGRDQPQHF. CDR3 nucleotides: TGTGCCAGCAGCCTGGGCCGAGATCAGCCCCAGCATTTT. The chain carries TRBV13 and TRBJ1-5, with D unclear. From germline, CDR1 is PRHDT and CDR2 FYEKMQ (reference sequence). The CDR3 is 13 residues long. V lost 5 bases to trimming and J lost 5 bases, with 10 bases between them.

In the case of this clone: Other DNA sequences in the same sample also yield this CDR3. The chain has TRBV29-1 and TRBJ1-1; D is perhaps TRBD1 (6 bases). The CDR3 is 11 amino acids. The germline V gene encodes CDR1 SQVTM and CDR2 ANQGSEA. The V gene lost 3 bases and the J gene lost 4 bases, with 6 bases spanning the gap. This CDR3 reads CSVDRGTEAFF. As DNA, the CDR3 is TGCAGCGTTGACAGGGGCACTGAAGCTTTCTTT.

This clone was counted once. V is TRBV11-2 and J is TRBJ2-7, with D possibly matching TRBD2 (6 bases). There are 16 residues in the CDR3. Trimming pared 4 bases from V and 6 bases from J, leaving 22 bases between. The germline V gene encodes CDR1 SGHAT and CDR2 FQNNGV. The chain's CDR3 is CASSSNFGGSKVEQYF. For the CDR3, the DNA is TGTGCCAGCAGCTCAAACTTTGGGGGGAGCAAGGTCGAGCAGTACTTC.

The chain recombines TRBV6-5 with TRBJ1-6; 7 nucleotides match TRBD1. Germline values: CDR1 MNHEY, CDR2 SVGAGI. V was pared by 3 bases and J by 7 bases, with 3 bases of the junction left unmatched. The CDR3 is 14 residues long. In nucleotides, the CDR3 is TGTGCCAGCAGTTATGGGACAGCCAATTCACCCCTCCACTTT. Translated: CASSYGTANSPLHF.

V is TRBV25-1 and J is TRBJ1-6; 9 positions agree with TRBD1. The junction had 3 bases not matched to a gene; V was cut back by 6 bases and J by 6 bases. CDR1 MGHDK and CDR2 SYGVNS come from the germline V gene. CDR3 length: 14 residues. CDR3 DNA: TGTGCCAGCAGCGGGACAGGGTTTAATTCACCCCTCCACTTT. Amino acid sequence: CASSGTGFNSPLHF. Combining the CDR3 with reference TRBV25-1 and TRBJ1-6 gives the whole variable domain EADIYQTPRYLVIGTGKKITLECSQTMGHDKMYWYQQDPGMELHLIHYSYGVNSTEKGDLSSESTVSRIRTEHFPLTLESARPSHTSQYLCASSGTGFNSPLHFGNGTRLTVT.

This clone appeared a few times. The genes are TRBV6-1 and TRBJ2-7; D is perhaps TRBD1 (6 bases). The V gene's germline CDR1 is MNHNS and CDR2 SASEGT. CDR3 length: 13 residues. V lost 5 bases and J 3 bases, leaving 11 bases between the germline ends. CDR3 amino acids: CASSLTGSYEQYF. CDR3 DNA: TGTGCCAGCAGTCTCACAGGGAGCTACGAGCAGTACTTC.

This CDR3 is CASTEGEYGYTF. Here the CDR3 DNA reads TGTGCCAGCACGGAAGGGGAATATGGCTACACCTTC. The chain recombines TRBV5-6 with TRBJ1-2, with D tentatively TRBD1 (5 bases). Germline V gives CDR1 SGHDT, CDR2 YYEEEE. Trimming took 6 bases from V and 5 from J, leaving 11 bases between them. The CDR3 has 12 amino acids. The variable domain in full, with the rest retrieved from reference TRBV5-6 and TRBJ1-2, is DAGVTQSPTHLIKTRGQQVTLRCSPKSGHDTVSWYQQALGQGPQFIFQYYEEEERQRGNFPDRFSGHQFPNYSSELNVNALLLGDSALYLCASTEGEYGYTFGSGTRLTVV.

The J gene is TRBJ2-7, the V gene TRBV7-8; tentatively, D is TRBD1 (6 bases). The CDR3 covers 14 residues. In germline, CDR1 is SGHVS, CDR2 FQNEAQ. Between the trimmed V and J ends, which lost 5 bases and 2 bases, there was a span of 13 bases. The CDR3 bases are TGTGCCAGCAGCAGAAACAGGGATACCTACGAGCAGTACTTC. Protein: CASSRNRDTYEQYF.

This chain joins TRBV4-2 and TRBJ1-2; D unresolved. The CDR3 contains 11 residues. V lost 0 bases to trimming and J lost 7 bases, with 3 bases between them. From germline, CDR1 is LGHNA and CDR2 YNFKEQ. This CDR3 reads CASSQDGGYTF. CDR3 in DNA: TGTGCCAGCAGCCAAGACGGTGGCTACACCTTC.

The CDR3 protein is CASSLLAVSEQYF. CDR3 nucleotide sequence: TGTGCCAGCAGCTTATTAGCGGTGAGTGAGCAGTACTTC. The chain couples TRBV7-9 to TRBJ2-7; tentatively, D is TRBD2 (6 bases). Germline CDR1 and CDR2: SEHNR and FQNEAQ (reference sequence). The ends were cut back, 2 bases at V and 7 bases at J, with 12 bases in the middle. The CDR3 loop spans 13 amino acids.

The gene calls are TRBV10-3 and TRBJ1-6; possible D gene TRBD1, 6 bases. CDR3 length: 13 residues. Trimming cost V 4 bases and J 7 bases, with 8 bases left between them. CDR1 and CDR2 (germline): ENHRY, SYGVKD. DNA for the CDR3: TGTGCCATCAGTGGGACAGAGAATTCACCCCTCCACTTT. Translation: CAISGTENSPLHF.

The chain combines TRBV25-1 with TRBJ2-1, with D unclear. With 3 bases removed from V and 6 bases from J, the gap between germline ends came to 12 bases. CDR1 is MGHDK, CDR2 SYGVNS, per germline. The CDR3 consists of 14 residues. In DNA form, the CDR3 reads TGTGCCAGCAGTGAGTTTCTAGATTCCAATGAGCAGTTCTTC. This codes for CASSEFLDSNEQFF.

The chain employs TRBV29-1 and TRBJ2-1, with D maybe TRBD1 (5 bases). V lost 8 bases and J 5 bases, leaving 10 bases between the germline ends. Looked up from germline, CDR1 is SQVTM and CDR2 is ANQGSEA. The CDR3 spans 11 residues. CDR3 residues: CSPGIDNEQFF. As DNA, the CDR3 is TGCAGCCCAGGGATCGACAATGAGCAGTTCTTC.

Turning to this clone: At the DNA level, this CDR3 is encoded by other sequences in the same sample as well. This chain connects TRBV30 to TRBJ1-1; D is ambiguous. V was clipped by 0 bases and J by 1 base, with 6 bases between them. Germline V gene sequence: CDR1 GTSNPN, CDR2 SVGIG (reference sequence). CDR3 size: 13 residues. The CDR3 bases are TGTGCCTGGAGTGTATACAGGAACACTGAAGCTTTCTTT. It yields the protein CAWSVYRNTEAFF. Variable domain in full (rest from reference TRBV30 and TRBJ1-1): SQTIHQWPATLVQPVGSPLSLECTVEGTSNPNLYWYRQAAGRGLQLLFYSVGIGQISSEVPQNLSASRPQDRQFILSSKKLLLSDSGFYLCAWSVYRNTEAFFGQGTRLTVV.